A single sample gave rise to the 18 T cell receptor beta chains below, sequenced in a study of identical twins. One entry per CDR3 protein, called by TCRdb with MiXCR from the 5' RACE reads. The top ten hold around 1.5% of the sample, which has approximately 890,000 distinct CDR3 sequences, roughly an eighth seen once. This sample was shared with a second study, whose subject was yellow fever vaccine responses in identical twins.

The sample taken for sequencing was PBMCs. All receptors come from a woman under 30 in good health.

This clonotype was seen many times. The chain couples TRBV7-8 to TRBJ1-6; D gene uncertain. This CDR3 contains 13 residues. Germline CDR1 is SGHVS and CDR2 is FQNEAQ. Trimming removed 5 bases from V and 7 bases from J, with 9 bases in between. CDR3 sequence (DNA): TGTGCCAGCAGCCAAGCGGGGAATTCACCCCTCCACTTT. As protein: CASSQAGNSPLHF.

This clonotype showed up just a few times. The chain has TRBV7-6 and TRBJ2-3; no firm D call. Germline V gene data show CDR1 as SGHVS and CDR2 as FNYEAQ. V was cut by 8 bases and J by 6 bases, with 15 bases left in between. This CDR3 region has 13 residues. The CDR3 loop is CASGSKRSDTQYF. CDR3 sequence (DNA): TGTGCCAGCGGATCAAAGAGGTCGGATACGCAGTATTTT. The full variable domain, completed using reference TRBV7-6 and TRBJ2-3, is GAGVSQSPRYKVTKRGQDVALRCDPISGHVSLYWYRQALGQGPEFLTYFNYEAQQDKSGLPNDRFSAERPEGSISTLTIQRTEQRDSAMYRCASGSKRSDTQYFGPGTRLTVL.

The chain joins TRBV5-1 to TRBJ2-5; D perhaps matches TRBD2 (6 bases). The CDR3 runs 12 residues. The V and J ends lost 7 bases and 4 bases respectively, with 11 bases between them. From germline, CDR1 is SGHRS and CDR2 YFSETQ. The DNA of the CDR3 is TGCGCCAGCTGGAAGGGAGGAGAGACCCAGTACTTC. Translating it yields CASWKGGETQYF.

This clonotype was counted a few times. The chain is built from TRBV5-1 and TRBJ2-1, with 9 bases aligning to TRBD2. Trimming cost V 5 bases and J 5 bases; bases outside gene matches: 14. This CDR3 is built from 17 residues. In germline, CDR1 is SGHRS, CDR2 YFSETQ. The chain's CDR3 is CASSVMGLAATNNEQFF. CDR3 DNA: TGCGCCAGCAGTGTTATGGGACTAGCCGCGACCAACAATGAGCAGTTCTTC.

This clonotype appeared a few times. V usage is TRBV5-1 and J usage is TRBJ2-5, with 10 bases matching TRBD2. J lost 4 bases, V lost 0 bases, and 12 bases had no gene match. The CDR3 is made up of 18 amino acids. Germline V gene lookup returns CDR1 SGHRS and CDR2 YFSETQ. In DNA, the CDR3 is TGCGCCAGCAGCTTGGAAAGGGCTAGCGGGAGTCTCGGAGAGACCCAGTACTTC. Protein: CASSLERASGSLGETQYF.

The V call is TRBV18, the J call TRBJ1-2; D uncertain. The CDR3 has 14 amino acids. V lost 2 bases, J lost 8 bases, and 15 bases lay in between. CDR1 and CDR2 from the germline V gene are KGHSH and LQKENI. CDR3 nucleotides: TGTGCCAGCTCACCATCGACCGTAGACATAGGCTACACCTTC. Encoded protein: CASSPSTVDIGYTF.

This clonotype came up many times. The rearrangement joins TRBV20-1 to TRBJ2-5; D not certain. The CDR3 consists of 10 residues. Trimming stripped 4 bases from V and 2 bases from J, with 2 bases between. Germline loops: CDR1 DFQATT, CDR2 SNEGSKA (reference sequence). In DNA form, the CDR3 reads TGCAGTGCTATACAAGAGACCCAGTACTTC. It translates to CSAIQETQYF.

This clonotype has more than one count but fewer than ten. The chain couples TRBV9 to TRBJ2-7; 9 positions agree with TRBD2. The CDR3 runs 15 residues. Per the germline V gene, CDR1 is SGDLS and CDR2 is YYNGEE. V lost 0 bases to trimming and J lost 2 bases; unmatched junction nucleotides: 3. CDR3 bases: TGTGCCAGCAGCGTAGATGCTAGCGGGACCTACGAGCAGTACTTC. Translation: CASSVDASGTYEQYF.

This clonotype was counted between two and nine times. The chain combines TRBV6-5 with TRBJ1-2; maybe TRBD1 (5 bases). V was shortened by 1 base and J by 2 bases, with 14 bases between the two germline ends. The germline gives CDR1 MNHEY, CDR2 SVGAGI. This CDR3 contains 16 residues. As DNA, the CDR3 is TGTGCCAGCAGTTACTTGTCGGGGGGAGCAAACTATGGCTACACCTTC. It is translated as CASSYLSGGANYGYTF.

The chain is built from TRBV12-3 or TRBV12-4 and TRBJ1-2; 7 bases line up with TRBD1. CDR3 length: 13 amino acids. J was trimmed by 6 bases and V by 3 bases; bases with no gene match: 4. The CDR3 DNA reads TGTGCCAGCAGTTTGAAGGGGGCCCATGGCTACACCTTC. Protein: CASSLKGAHGYTF.

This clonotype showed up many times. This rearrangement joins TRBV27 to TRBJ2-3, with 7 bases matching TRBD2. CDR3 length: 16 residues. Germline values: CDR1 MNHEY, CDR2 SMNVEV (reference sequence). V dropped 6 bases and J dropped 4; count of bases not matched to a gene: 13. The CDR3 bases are TGTGCCAGCAGATGGACTAGTCGGGGTTTGGCAGATACGCAGTATTTT. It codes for CASRWTSRGLADTQYF.

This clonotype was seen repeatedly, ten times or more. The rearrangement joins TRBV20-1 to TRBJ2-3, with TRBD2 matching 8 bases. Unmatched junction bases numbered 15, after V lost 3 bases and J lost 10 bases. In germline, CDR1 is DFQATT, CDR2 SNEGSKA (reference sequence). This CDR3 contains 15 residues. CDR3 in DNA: TGCAGTGCTAGTACAGCGGGGGACCCCCTTAGGGCGCAGTATTTT. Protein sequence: CSASTAGDPLRAQYF.

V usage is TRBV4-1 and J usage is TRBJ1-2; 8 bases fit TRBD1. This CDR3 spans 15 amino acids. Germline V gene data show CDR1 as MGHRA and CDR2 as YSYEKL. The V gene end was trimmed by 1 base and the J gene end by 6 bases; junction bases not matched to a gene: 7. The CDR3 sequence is CASSQVQGAFNGYTF. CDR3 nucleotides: TGCGCCAGCAGCCAAGTTCAGGGGGCGTTTAATGGCTACACCTTC.

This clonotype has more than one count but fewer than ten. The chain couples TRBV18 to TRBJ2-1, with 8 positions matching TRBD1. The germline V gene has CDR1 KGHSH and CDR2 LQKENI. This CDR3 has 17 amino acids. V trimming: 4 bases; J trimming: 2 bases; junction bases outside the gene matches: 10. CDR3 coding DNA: TGTGCCAGCTCACTTCAACAGGGGGTTACGACCTACAATGAGCAGTTCTTC. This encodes CASSLQQGVTTYNEQFF.

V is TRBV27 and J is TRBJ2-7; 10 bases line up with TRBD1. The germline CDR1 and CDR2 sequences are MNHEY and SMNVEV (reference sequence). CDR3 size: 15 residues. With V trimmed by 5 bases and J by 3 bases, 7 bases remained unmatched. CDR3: CASSALGTGDYEQYV. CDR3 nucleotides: TGTGCCAGCAGTGCCCTGGGGACAGGGGACTACGAGCAGTACGTC.

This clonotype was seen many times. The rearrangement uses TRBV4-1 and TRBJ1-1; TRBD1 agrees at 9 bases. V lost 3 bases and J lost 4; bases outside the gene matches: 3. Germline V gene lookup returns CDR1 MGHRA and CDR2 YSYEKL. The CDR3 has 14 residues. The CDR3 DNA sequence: TGCGCCAGCAGCCACGGACAGGGGAGCACTGAAGCTTTCTTT. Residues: CASSHGQGSTEAFF.

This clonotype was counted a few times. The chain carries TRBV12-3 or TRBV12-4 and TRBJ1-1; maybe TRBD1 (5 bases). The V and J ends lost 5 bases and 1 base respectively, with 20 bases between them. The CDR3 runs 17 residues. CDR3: CASSLLMEGRGNTEAFF. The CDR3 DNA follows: TGTGCCAGCAGTCTCTTGATGGAGGGGAGAGGGAACACTGAAGCTTTCTTT.

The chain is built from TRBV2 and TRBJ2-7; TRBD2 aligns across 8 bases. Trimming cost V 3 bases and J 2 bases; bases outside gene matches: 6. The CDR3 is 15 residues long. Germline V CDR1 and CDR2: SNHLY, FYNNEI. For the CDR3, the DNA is TGTGCCAGCAGTGATGAGCGGGAGCGAACCTACGAGCAGTACTTC. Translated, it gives CASSDERERTYEQYF.